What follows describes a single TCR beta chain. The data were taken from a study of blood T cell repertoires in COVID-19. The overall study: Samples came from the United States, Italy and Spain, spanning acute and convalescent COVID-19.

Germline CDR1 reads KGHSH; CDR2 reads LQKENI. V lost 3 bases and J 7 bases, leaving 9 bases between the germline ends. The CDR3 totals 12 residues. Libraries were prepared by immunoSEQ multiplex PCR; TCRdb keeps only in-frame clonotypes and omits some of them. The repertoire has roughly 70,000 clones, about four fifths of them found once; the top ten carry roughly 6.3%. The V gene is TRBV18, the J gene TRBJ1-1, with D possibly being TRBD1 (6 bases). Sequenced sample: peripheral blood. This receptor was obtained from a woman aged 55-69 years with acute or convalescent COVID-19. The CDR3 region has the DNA TGTGCCAGCTCACCGAACAGGGATGAAGCTTTCTTT. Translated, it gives CASSPNRDEAFF.